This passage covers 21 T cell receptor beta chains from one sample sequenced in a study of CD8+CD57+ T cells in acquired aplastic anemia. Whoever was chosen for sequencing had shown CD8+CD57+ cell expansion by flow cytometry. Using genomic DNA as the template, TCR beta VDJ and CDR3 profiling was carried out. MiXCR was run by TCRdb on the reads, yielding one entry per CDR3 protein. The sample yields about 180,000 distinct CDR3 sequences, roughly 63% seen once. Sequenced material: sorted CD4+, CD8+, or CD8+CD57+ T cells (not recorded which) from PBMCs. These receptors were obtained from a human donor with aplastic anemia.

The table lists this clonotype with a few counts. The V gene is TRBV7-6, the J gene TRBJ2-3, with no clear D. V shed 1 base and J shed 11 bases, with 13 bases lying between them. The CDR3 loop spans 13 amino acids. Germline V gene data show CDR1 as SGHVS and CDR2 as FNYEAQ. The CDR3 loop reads CASSLGGVNEQYF. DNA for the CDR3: TGTGCCAGCAGCTTAGGTGGGGTAAATGAGCAGTATTTT. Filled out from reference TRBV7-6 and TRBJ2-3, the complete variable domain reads GAGVSQSPRYKVTKRGQDVALRCDPISGHVSLYWYRQALGQGPEFLTYFNYEAQQDKSGLPNDRFSAERPEGSISTLTIQRTEQRDSAMYRCASSLGGVNEQYFGPGTRLTVL.

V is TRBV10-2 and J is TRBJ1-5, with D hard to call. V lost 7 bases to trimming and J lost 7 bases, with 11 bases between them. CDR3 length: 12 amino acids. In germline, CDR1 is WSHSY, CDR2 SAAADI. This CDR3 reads CASMGWRQPQHF. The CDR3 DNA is TGCGCCAGCATGGGATGGAGACAGCCCCAGCATTTT.

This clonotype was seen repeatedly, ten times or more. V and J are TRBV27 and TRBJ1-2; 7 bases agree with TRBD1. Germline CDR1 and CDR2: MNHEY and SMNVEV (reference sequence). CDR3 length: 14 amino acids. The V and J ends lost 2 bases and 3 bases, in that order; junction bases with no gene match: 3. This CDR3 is CASSLGGQHYGYTF. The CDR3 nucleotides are TGTGCCAGCAGTTTAGGGGGACAGCACTATGGCTACACCTTC.

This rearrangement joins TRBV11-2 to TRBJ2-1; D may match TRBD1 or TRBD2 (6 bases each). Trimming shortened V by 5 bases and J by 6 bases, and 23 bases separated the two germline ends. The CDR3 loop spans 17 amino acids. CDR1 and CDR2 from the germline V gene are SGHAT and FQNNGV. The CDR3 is CASSRRLWGALLNEQFF. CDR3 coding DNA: TGTGCCAGCAGCCGGAGGTTGTGGGGGGCCTTGCTCAATGAGCAGTTCTTC.

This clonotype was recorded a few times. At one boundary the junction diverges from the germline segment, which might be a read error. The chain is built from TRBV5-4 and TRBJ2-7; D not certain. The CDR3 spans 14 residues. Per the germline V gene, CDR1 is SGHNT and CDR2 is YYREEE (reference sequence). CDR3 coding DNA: TGTGCCAGCAGCTCTGTGACCACAATTTACGGGCAGTACTTC. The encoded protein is CASSSVTTIYGQYF.

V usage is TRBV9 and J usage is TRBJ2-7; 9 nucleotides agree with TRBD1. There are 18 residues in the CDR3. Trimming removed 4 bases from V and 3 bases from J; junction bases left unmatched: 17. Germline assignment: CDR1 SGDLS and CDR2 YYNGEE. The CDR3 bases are TGTGCCAGCAGCTTAGCCAGCTCCATTAGGGACAGGGTCTACGAGCAGTACTTC. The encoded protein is CASSLASSIRDRVYEQYF.

The CDR3 DNA follows: TGCAGTGCTAGTAGGAGACTGGGGGGGGCCAACGTCCTGACTTTC. It encodes CSASRRLGGANVLTF. The chain couples TRBV20-1 to TRBJ2-6, with unresolved D. From germline, CDR1 is DFQATT and CDR2 SNEGSKA (reference sequence). The CDR3 is 15 amino acids. The V end lost 3 bases, the J end lost 4 bases, and 13 bases lay between the germline ends.

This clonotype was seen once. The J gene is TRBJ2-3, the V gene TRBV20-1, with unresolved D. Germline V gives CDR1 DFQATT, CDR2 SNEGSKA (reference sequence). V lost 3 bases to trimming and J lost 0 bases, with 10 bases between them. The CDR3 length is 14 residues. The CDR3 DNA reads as TGCAGTGCTAGCCGGACGTTGAGCACAGATACGCAGTATTTT. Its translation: CSASRTLSTDTQYF.

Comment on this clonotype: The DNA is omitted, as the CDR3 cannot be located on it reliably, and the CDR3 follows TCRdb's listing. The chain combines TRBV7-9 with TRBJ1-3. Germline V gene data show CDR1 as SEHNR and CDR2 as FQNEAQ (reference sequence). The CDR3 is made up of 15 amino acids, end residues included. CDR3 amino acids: CASSFGGDRPSTLGF.

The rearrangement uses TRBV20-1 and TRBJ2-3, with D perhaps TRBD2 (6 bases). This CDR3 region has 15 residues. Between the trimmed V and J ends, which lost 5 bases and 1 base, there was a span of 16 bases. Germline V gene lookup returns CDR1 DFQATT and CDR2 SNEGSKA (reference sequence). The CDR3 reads CSALDPASGTDTQYF. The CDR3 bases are TGCAGTGCTCTAGACCCGGCTAGCGGCACAGATACGCAGTATTTT.

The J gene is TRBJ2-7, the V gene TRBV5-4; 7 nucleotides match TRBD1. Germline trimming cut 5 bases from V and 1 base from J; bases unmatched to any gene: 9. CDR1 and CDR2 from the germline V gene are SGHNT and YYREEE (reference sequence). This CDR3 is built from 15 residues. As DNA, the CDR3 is TGTGCCAGCAGTTTTTCACAGGGGCCATCCTACGAGCAGTACTTC. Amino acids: CASSFSQGPSYEQYF.

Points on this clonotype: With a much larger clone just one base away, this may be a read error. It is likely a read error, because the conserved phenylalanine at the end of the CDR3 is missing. The CDR3, as DNA: TGTGCCAGCACCTGGGGGCAGGGGATACGCTCACCCCTCCACTCT. It yields the protein CASTWGQGIRSPLHS. The chain combines TRBV27 with TRBJ1-6; maybe TRBD1 (6 bases). V gave up 7 bases and J gave up 10 bases, with 20 bases separating them. Per the germline V gene, CDR1 is MNHEY and CDR2 is SMNVEV (reference sequence). There are 15 residues in the CDR3.

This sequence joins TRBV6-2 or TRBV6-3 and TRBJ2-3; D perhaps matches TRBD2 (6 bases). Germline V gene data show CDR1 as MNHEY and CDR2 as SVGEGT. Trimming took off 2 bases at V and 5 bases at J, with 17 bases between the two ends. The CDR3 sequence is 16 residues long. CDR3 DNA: TGTGCCAGCAGTTACATCGGGGGTTCGGGGGTAGATACGCAGTATTTT. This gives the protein CASSYIGGSGVDTQYF.

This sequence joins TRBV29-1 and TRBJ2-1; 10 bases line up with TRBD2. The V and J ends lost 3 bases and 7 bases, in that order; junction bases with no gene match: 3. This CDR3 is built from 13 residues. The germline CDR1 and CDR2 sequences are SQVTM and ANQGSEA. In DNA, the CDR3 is TGCAGCGTTGATAAGACTAGCGGGAATGAGCAGTTCTTC. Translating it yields CSVDKTSGNEQFF.

CDR3 sequence reads: CASRATGGEQYF. CDR3 nucleotides: TGTGCCTCGCGGGCGACAGGGGGCGAGCAGTACTTC. The chain recombines TRBV6-5 with TRBJ2-7; 9 nucleotides match TRBD1. The J segment lost 6 bases and the V segment lost 11 bases, leaving 8 bases of the junction unmatched. The CDR3 consists of 12 residues. Germline values: CDR1 MNHEY, CDR2 SVGAGI.

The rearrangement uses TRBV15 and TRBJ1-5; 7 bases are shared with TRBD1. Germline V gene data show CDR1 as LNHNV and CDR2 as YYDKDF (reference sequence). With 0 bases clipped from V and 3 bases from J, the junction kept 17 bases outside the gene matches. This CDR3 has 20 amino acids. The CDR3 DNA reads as TGTGCCACCAGCAGAGATCGATACAGGGGCACCAAGCTGGCCAATCAGCCCCAGCATTTT. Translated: CATSRDRYRGTKLANQPQHF.

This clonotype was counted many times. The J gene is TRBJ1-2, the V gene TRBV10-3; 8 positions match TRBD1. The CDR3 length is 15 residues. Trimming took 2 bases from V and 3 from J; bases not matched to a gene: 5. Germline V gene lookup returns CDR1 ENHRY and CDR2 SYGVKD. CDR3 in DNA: TGTGCCATCAGTGAGACTTCAGGGGGCGACTATGGCTACACCTTC. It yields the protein CAISETSGGDYGYTF.

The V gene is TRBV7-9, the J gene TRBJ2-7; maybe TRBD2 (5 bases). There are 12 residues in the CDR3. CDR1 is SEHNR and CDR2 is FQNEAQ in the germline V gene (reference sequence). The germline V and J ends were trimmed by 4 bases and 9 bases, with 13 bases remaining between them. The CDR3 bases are TGTGCCAGCAGCTCCCGGCGGGTAGGGCAGTACTTC. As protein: CASSSRRVGQYF. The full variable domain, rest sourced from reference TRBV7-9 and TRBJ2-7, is DTGVSQNPRHKITKRGQNVTFRCDPISEHNRLYWYRQTLGQGPEFLTYFQNEAQLEKSRLLSDRFSAERPKGSFSTLEIQRTEQGDSAMYLCASSSRRVGQYFGPGTRLTVT.

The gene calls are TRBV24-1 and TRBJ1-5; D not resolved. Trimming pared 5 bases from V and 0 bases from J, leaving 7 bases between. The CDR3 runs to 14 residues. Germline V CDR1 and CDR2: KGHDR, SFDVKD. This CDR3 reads CATSGGTSNQPQHF. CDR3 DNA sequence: TGTGCCACCAGTGGGGGTACTAGCAATCAGCCCCAGCATTTT.

The chain's CDR3 is CASSPLTSGSSYEQYF. Here the CDR3 DNA reads TGCGCCAGCAGCCCGCTTACTAGCGGGAGCTCCTACGAGCAGTACTTC. The chain couples TRBV5-1 to TRBJ2-7; 11 bases align to TRBD2. This CDR3 is built from 16 residues. V was clipped by 4 bases and J by 0 bases; unmatched bases: 6. Looked up from germline, CDR1 is SGHRS and CDR2 is YFSETQ. The full variable domain, in which reference TRBV5-1 and TRBJ2-7 provide the parts outside the CDR3, is KAGVTQTPRYLIKTRGQQVTLSCSPISGHRSVSWYQQTPGQGLQFLFEYFSETQRNKGNFPGRFSGRQFSNSRSEMNVSTLELGDSALYLCASSPLTSGSSYEQYFGPGTRLTVT.

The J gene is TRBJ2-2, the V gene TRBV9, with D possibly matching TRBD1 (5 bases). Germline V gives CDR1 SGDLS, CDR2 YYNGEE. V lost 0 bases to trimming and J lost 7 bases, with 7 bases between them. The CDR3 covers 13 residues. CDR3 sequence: CASSVDTGGELFF. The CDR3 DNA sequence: TGTGCCAGCAGCGTAGATACAGGCGGGGAGCTGTTTTTT.